Each of the 4 T cell receptor beta chains below was sequenced from the same sample in a study of CD8 T cells in Susac syndrome. Reverse transcription of roughly 0.45 to 1 ug RNA used random hexamers. TCRdb ran MiXCR on the immunoSEQ multiplex PCR reads and lists one entry per CDR3 protein. The sample lists about 300,000 distinct CDR3 sequences, roughly 94% seen once, with about 0.07% in the top ten. Sequencing used CD4+ T cells from PBMCs. These TCRs come from a human donor with multiple sclerosis.

The sample holds one count of this clonotype. The DNA for the CDR3 is TGCGCCAGCAGCCACAGTCCCGGGACAGGCTATGGCTACACCTTC. Translation: CASSHSPGTGYGYTF. The chain employs TRBV4-1 and TRBJ1-2, with 8 positions matching TRBD1. Germline loops: CDR1 MGHRA, CDR2 YSYEKL. V lost 3 bases and J lost 4; bases outside the gene matches: 7. The length of the CDR3 is 15 residues.

V and J are TRBV27 and TRBJ1-5; the match to TRBD1 covers 11 bases. Germline values: CDR1 MNHEY, CDR2 SMNVEV (reference sequence). J lost 6 bases, V lost 3 bases, and 7 bases had no gene match. The CDR3 has 16 amino acids. CDR3 amino acids: CASSFPGQGGGQPQHF. The CDR3 DNA sequence: TGTGCCAGCAGTTTCCCGGGACAGGGGGGCGGTCAGCCCCAGCATTTT.

CDR3 in amino acids: CASSELSYEQYF. The CDR3 nucleotides are TGTGCCAGCAGTGAATTATCCTACGAGCAGTACTTC. The rearrangement uses TRBV2 and TRBJ2-7; no clear D gene. Looked up from germline, CDR1 is SNHLY and CDR2 is FYNNEI. The ends were cut back, 2 bases at V and 1 base at J, with 3 bases in the middle. The CDR3 loop spans 12 amino acids.

The chain couples TRBV12-3 or TRBV12-4 to TRBJ2-7, with 10 bases aligning to TRBD2. The CDR3 has 16 amino acids. V gave up 4 bases and J gave up 2 bases; unmatched junction bases: 8. The CDR3 region is CASSSGTSVGPYEQYF. DNA for the CDR3: TGTGCCAGCAGTTCCGGGACTAGCGTTGGCCCCTACGAGCAGTACTTC.